This TCR beta chain was sequenced during a study of T cells in Graves' hyperthyroidism and ophthalmopathy. The CDR3 loop spans 15 amino acids. V dropped 6 bases and J dropped 1 base, with 13 bases sitting between them. Germline CDR1 LNHDA, CDR2 SQIVND (reference sequence). PBMCs were sourced from roughly 9.3 ml fresh peripheral blood. Amplification of TCR beta CDR3 regions used RNA as the template. The HTBI set primed first-round TCR CDR3 RT-PCR. TCRdb reprocessed the multiplex PCR reads via MiXCR and lists one record per CDR3 protein. The table includes approximately 380,000 distinct CDR3 sequences, over 13% detected once.

The rearrangement links TRBV19 to TRBJ2-1; weak D call: TRBD2 (5 bases). The sequencing input was blood. This sequence was found in a man aged 45-65 years with Graves' ophthalmopathy. The CDR3 bases are TGTGCCAGTAGCATAACTAGAGGTTCCTACAATGAGCAGTTCTTC. The encoded protein is CASSITRGSYNEQFF.